The 13 T cell receptor beta chains below were found in one sample sequenced in a study of T-cell reconstitution after alpha-beta-depleted transplantation in children (dated by TCRdb to 2016 to 2018). Preparation of the library involved PCR. The sequencer listed for this sample is Illumina HiSeq 2500. To normalize quantification of the TCRbeta repertoire, the TCR libraries were built with molecular barcoding that relied on unique molecular identifiers. TCRdb reran the public reads through fastp at Q25 and MiXCR, keeping productive beta chains. Identical CDR3 proteins give one entry, which carries the most common genes and DNA. In all, the sample holds about 610,000 distinct CDR3 sequences, and about 10% of those were seen once. The ten most abundant clones make up less than 5% of the sample. Sequenced material: PBMCs from the stem cell graft donor, taken from the stem cell graft. The receptors stem from a human donor who donated a stem cell graft to a child with acute myeloid leukemia.

The rearrangement links TRBV29-1 to TRBJ1-1, with 7 bases aligning to TRBD1. The CDR3 sequence is 13 residues long. Germline V gene lookup returns CDR1 SQVTM and CDR2 ANQGSEA. Trimming took 7 bases from V and 2 from J; bases not matched to a gene: 7. CDR3 in DNA: TGCAGCGCCATGGGACAGTTTAACACTGAAGCTTTCTTT. It specifies CSAMGQFNTEAFF.

The chain couples TRBV20-1 to TRBJ2-7; TRBD2 matches at 15 bases. Germline V gives CDR1 DFQATT, CDR2 SNEGSKA (reference sequence). The V gene end was trimmed by 4 bases and the J gene end by 5 bases; junction bases not matched to a gene: 6. The CDR3 length is 15 residues. The CDR3 is CSATPGTSGRNEQYF. The CDR3 DNA follows: TGCAGTGCTACTCCCGGGACTAGCGGGAGGAACGAGCAGTACTTC.

The chain uses TRBV19 and TRBJ2-7; 11 bases are a match to TRBD2. V lost 3 bases and J lost 3; bases outside the gene matches: 7. The CDR3 extends over 16 amino acids. CDR1 and CDR2 from the germline V gene are LNHDA and SQIVND (reference sequence). This chain's CDR3 is CASSISGTSGLYEQYF. The CDR3 region has the DNA TGTGCCAGTAGTATCTCTGGGACTAGCGGACTCTACGAGCAGTACTTC. Based on the CDR3 plus reference TRBV19 and TRBJ2-7, the full variable domain is DGGITQSPKYLFRKEGQNVTLSCEQNLNHDAMYWYRQDPGQGLRLIYYSQIVNDFQKGDIAEGYSVSREKKESFPLTVTSAQKNPTAFYLCASSISGTSGLYEQYFGPGTRLTVT.

This clonotype was counted at least ten times. The chain has TRBV25-1 and TRBJ2-5; 8 bases match TRBD1. This CDR3 region has 16 residues. From germline, CDR1 is MGHDK and CDR2 SYGVNS. J was trimmed by 2 bases and V by 3 bases; bases with no gene match: 8. Here the CDR3 DNA reads TGTGCCAGCAGTGAGTCCCGGACAGGGCAACAAGAGACCCAGTACTTC. Translated: CASSESRTGQQETQYF.

This clonotype was seen a few times. V is TRBV29-1 and J is TRBJ2-1; 8 bases line up with TRBD1. Germline V gives CDR1 SQVTM, CDR2 ANQGSEA. V dropped 8 bases and J dropped 4; count of bases not matched to a gene: 4. The CDR3 length is 12 residues. CDR3 nucleotide sequence: TGCAGCACCAACAGGGGGTACAATGAGCAGTTCTTC. Translated: CSTNRGYNEQFF.

In DNA form, the CDR3 reads TGTGCCATCAGTGAGTCGTATCCGGGAGGCGAAGAGACCCAGTACTTC. Its protein product is CAISESYPGGEETQYF. The chain links TRBV10-3 to TRBJ2-5; 7 nucleotides align to TRBD2. The V gene's germline CDR1 is ENHRY and CDR2 SYGVKD. The CDR3 consists of 16 residues. The J segment lost 3 bases and the V segment lost 0 bases, leaving 7 bases of the junction unmatched.

The genes are TRBV4-3 and TRBJ2-2; 10 nucleotides agree with TRBD2. The germline V gene encodes CDR1 LGHNA and CDR2 YSLEER. Trimming cost V 2 bases and J 0 bases; bases outside gene matches: 9. The CDR3 sequence is 19 residues long. CDR3 residues: CASSQSPPGLATNTGELFF. The CDR3 nucleotides are TGCGCCAGCAGCCAATCTCCCCCGGGACTAGCGACGAACACCGGGGAGCTGTTTTTT.

This clonotype was picked up a small number of times. The chain joins TRBV7-9 to TRBJ2-7; D could derive from TRBD1 or TRBD2 (5 bases each). The CDR3 consists of 15 residues. Germline CDR1 is SEHNR and CDR2 is FQNEAQ (reference sequence). The ends were cut back, 5 bases at V and 5 bases at J, with 19 bases in the middle. CDR3 DNA sequence: TGTGCCAGCAGCCAATCGGGGCCGGAGGCTGACGAGCAGTACTTC. Protein product: CASSQSGPEADEQYF. The variable domain in full, with the rest retrieved from reference TRBV7-9 and TRBJ2-7, is DTGVSQNPRHKITKRGQNVTFRCDPISEHNRLYWYRQTLGQGPEFLTYFQNEAQLEKSRLLSDRFSAERPKGSFSTLEIQRTEQGDSAMYLCASSQSGPEADEQYFGPGTRLTVT.

This clonotype was observed a handful of times. V and J are TRBV5-1 and TRBJ2-5, with 11 bases aligning to TRBD2. The CDR3 consists of 15 residues. In germline, CDR1 is SGHRS, CDR2 YFSETQ. The V gene end was trimmed by 4 bases and the J gene end by 5 bases; junction bases not matched to a gene: 7. CDR3 nucleotide sequence: TGCGCCAGCAGCAGAACCGGGACTAGCGGTGAGACCCAGTACTTC. Its translation is CASSRTGTSGETQYF.

This clonotype was counted only a few times. V gene TRBV4-3 combines with J gene TRBJ1-2; 9 nucleotides agree with TRBD1. Per the germline V gene, CDR1 is LGHNA and CDR2 is YSLEER. Trimming took 4 bases from V and 2 from J; bases not matched to a gene: 8. The CDR3 is 16 residues long. The CDR3 DNA follows: TGCGCCAGCAGCCTTGGGGACAGGGAGACGAACTATGGCTACACCTTC. Translation gives CASSLGDRETNYGYTF.

The chain has TRBV7-2 and TRBJ2-2; a weak D match, TRBD1 (6 bases). The CDR3 is 14 residues long. Trimming took off 6 bases at V and 3 bases at J, with 11 bases between the two ends. Germline V gene lookup returns CDR1 SGHTA and CDR2 FQGNSA. The CDR3 spells CASSRQADTGELFF. The CDR3 nucleotides are TGTGCCAGCAGTCGACAGGCCGACACCGGGGAGCTGTTTTTT.

This clonotype has just a few counts. V is TRBV2 and J is TRBJ2-5; tentatively, D is TRBD2 (6 bases). This CDR3 comprises 13 residues. Germline lookup yields CDR1 SNHLY and CDR2 FYNNEI. V dropped 11 bases and J dropped 7 bases, with 20 bases sitting between them. CDR3 protein: CAGSESSEGTQYF. Here the CDR3 DNA reads TGTGCCGGGTCCGAGTCTAGCGAGGGGACCCAGTACTTC.

This clonotype showed up just a few times. The chain combines TRBV18 with TRBJ2-1; D is possibly TRBD2 (5 bases). The length of the CDR3 is 15 residues. Trimming took off 6 bases at V and 1 base at J, with 13 bases between the two ends. The V gene's germline CDR1 is KGHSH and CDR2 LQKENI. CDR3 coding DNA: TGTGCCAGCTCTCCAACGTGGAGGTCCTACAATGAGCAGTTCTTC. As protein: CASSPTWRSYNEQFF.